One sample yielded the 25 T cell receptor beta chains listed below, sequenced in a study of monozygotic twins with inflammatory bowel disease. Each CDR3 protein gets one entry in TCRdb, which reprocessed the 5' RACE reads and gives no DNA. This sample contains over 110,000 distinct CDR3 sequences. Sequencing used blood. The receptors here all came from a human donor with ulcerative colitis or Crohn's disease, or a healthy co-twin of an affected twin (not recorded which).

The chain carries TRBV7-9 and TRBJ2-2; the TRBD1 assignment by TCRdb is unverifiable without DNA. CDR3 size: 12 residues. The germline V gene has CDR1 SEHNR and CDR2 FQNEAQ (reference sequence). The CDR3 region is CASSPLPGELFF.

The CDR3 is CASSLALRGGTGELFF. The rearrangement uses TRBV7-2 and TRBJ2-2; TCRdb's D call, TRBD1, is unchecked because there is no DNA. Germline V CDR1 and CDR2: SGHTA, FQGNSA. The CDR3 runs to 16 residues. Combining the CDR3 with reference TRBV7-2 and TRBJ2-2 gives the whole variable domain GAGVSQSPSNKVTEKGKDVELRCDPISGHTALYWYRQSLGQGLEFLIYFQGNSAPDKSGLPSDRFSAERTGGSVSTLTIQRTQQEDSAVYLCASSLALRGGTGELFFGEGSRLTVL.

The rearrangement joins TRBV4-3 to TRBJ1-4; TCRdb picks TRBD1, but there is no DNA to check that call. Germline V gives CDR1 LGHNA, CDR2 YSLEER. The length of the CDR3 is 16 residues. Here the CDR3 reads CASSQDLPWGVEKLFF.

The chain carries TRBV20-1 and TRBJ1-1. The germline V gene has CDR1 DFQATT and CDR2 SNEGSKA (reference sequence). CDR3 length equals 18 residues. CDR3 in amino acids: CSAVPVFGVFESETEAFF.

The rearrangement uses TRBV6-2 or TRBV6-3 and TRBJ2-2; TCRdb indicates TRBD2, and absent DNA this call remains unverified. This CDR3 is 12 amino acids long. Germline values: CDR1 MNHEY, CDR2 SVGEGT. This CDR3 is CASTQGGGELFF.

The genes are TRBV3-1 and TRBJ2-7; TCRdb gives TRBD2 as the D gene, but with no DNA this cannot be confirmed. The germline CDR1 and CDR2 sequences are LGHDT and YNNKEL (reference sequence). The CDR3 sequence is 12 residues long. The chain's CDR3 is CASSSGGQEQYF.

J is TRBJ2-4 and V is TRBV3-1; the TRBD1 assignment by TCRdb is unverifiable without DNA. Germline V CDR1 and CDR2: LGHDT, YNNKEL (reference sequence). The CDR3 contains 17 residues. The CDR3 spells CASSPTDRTLAKNIQYF. Based on the CDR3 plus reference TRBV3-1 and TRBJ2-4, the full variable domain is DTAVSQTPKYLVTQMGNDKSIKCEQNLGHDTMYWYKQDSKKFLKIMFSYNNKELIINETVPNRFSPKSPDKAHLNLHINSLELGDSAVYFCASSPTDRTLAKNIQYFGAGTRLSVL.

The chain has TRBV11-2 and TRBJ2-7. Germline V gene data show CDR1 as SGHAT and CDR2 as FQNNGV. This CDR3 region has 13 residues. The CDR3 loop reads CASSVGYSYEQYF.

CDR3 region: CASSFQQTPNSYEQYF. The chain employs TRBV7-9 and TRBJ2-7; the D call of TRBD1 rests on TCRdb alone, since no DNA is present to check it. Germline CDR1 is SEHNR and CDR2 is FQNEAQ (reference sequence). The CDR3 is 16 amino acids.

V and J are TRBV29-1 and TRBJ1-2; absent DNA, TCRdb's TRBD1 call cannot be checked. Looked up from germline, CDR1 is SQVTM and CDR2 is ANQGSEA. CDR3 length: 14 residues. This chain's CDR3 is CSVERQGVSYGYTF.

The J gene is TRBJ1-2, the V gene TRBV4-1; TCRdb's D call of TRBD1 is untestable without DNA. The CDR3 runs 13 residues. The germline CDR1 and CDR2 sequences are MGHRA and YSYEKL. This CDR3 is CASRATGDYGYTF.

This sequence joins TRBV12-3 or TRBV12-4 and TRBJ1-1. CDR3 size: 12 residues. CDR3 loop: CASSFDIGEAFF.

The gene calls are TRBV5-1 and TRBJ2-5; the D gene TCRdb calls, TRBD2, cannot be checked with no DNA. Germline values: CDR1 SGHRS, CDR2 YFSETQ. The CDR3 is 16 amino acids. The CDR3 sequence is CASSLAAAGVQETQYF.

The CDR3 protein is CASSFVAGSFQETQYF. The chain employs TRBV28 and TRBJ2-5; TCRdb's assignment of TRBD2 cannot be checked, as there is no DNA. Per the germline V gene, CDR1 is MDHEN and CDR2 is SYDVKM. The CDR3 length is 16 residues.

The V call is TRBV5-1, the J call TRBJ1-1; as DNA is missing, the TRBD1 call by TCRdb cannot be tested. The CDR3 extends over 16 amino acids. Germline V gene data show CDR1 as SGHRS and CDR2 as YFSETQ. The CDR3: CASSLASTGGSGEAFF. Supplemented by reference TRBV5-1 and TRBJ1-1, the full variable domain reads KAGVTQTPRYLIKTRGQQVTLSCSPISGHRSVSWYQQTPGQGLQFLFEYFSETQRNKGNFPGRFSGRQFSNSRSEMNVSTLELGDSALYLCASSLASTGGSGEAFFGQGTRLTVV.

The genes are TRBV20-1 and TRBJ2-3; the TRBD2 assignment by TCRdb is unverifiable without DNA. In germline, CDR1 is DFQATT, CDR2 SNEGSKA (reference sequence). The CDR3 has 14 amino acids. The chain's CDR3 is CSAIHSGGADTQYF.

This chain connects TRBV7-9 to TRBJ2-1; the TCRdb D gene call, TRBD1, has no DNA to confirm it. The CDR3 is 15 residues long. Germline assignment: CDR1 SEHNR and CDR2 FQNEAQ (reference sequence). CDR3 amino acids: CASRTAGAQVNEQFF.

CDR3 amino acids: CASSLGPAAGDTQYF. J is TRBJ2-3 and V is TRBV5-1; TCRdb outputs TRBD1, but without DNA this stays unchecked. The CDR3 sequence is 15 residues long. CDR1 is SGHRS, CDR2 YFSETQ, per germline.

V usage is TRBV18 and J usage is TRBJ2-3; TCRdb selects TRBD2, and the lack of DNA leaves this call unchecked. CDR1 is KGHSH and CDR2 is LQKENI in the germline V gene. The CDR3 runs 17 residues. CDR3 loop: CASSPMGPGAGTDTQYF.

J is TRBJ2-3 and V is TRBV29-1; TCRdb proposes TRBD1, but this gene call is untestable without DNA. Germline V gives CDR1 SQVTM, CDR2 ANQGSEA. This CDR3 is 14 amino acids long. The CDR3 region is CSVRGSVSTDTQYF.

CDR3: CAGGGTSPSYEQYF. V and J are TRBV7-9 and TRBJ2-7; without DNA, the TCRdb call of TRBD2 cannot be checked. Germline loops: CDR1 SEHNR, CDR2 FQNEAQ (reference sequence). This CDR3 is 14 amino acids long.

The gene calls are TRBV20-1 and TRBJ1-5; the TRBD1 assignment by TCRdb is unverifiable without DNA. CDR3 length: 15 amino acids. Germline lookup yields CDR1 DFQATT and CDR2 SNEGSKA (reference sequence). Here the CDR3 reads CSASRARHSNQPQHF.

The chain combines TRBV11-1 with TRBJ2-7. Germline V gives CDR1 SGHAT, CDR2 FQDESV (reference sequence). This CDR3 is built from 13 residues. CDR3 protein: CASSLDGGYEQYF.

V gene TRBV7-9 combines with J gene TRBJ2-3; with no DNA, the TCRdb D assignment of TRBD1 cannot be verified. The CDR3 runs 16 residues. Per the germline V gene, CDR1 is SEHNR and CDR2 is FQNEAQ (reference sequence). The CDR3 spells CASSLEVSATTDTQYF.

V gene TRBV13 combines with J gene TRBJ1-2; TCRdb designates TRBD1, a call that cannot be tested without DNA. The CDR3 sequence is 16 residues long. Germline V gene lookup returns CDR1 PRHDT and CDR2 FYEKMQ (reference sequence). CDR3 region: CASSQGQGRHSYGYTF. Full variable domain (outside the CDR3, taken from reference TRBV13 and TRBJ1-2): AAGVIQSPRHLIKEKRETATLKCYPIPRHDTVYWYQQGPGQDPQFLISFYEKMQSDKGSIPDRFSAQQFSDYHSELNMSSLELGDSALYFCASSQGQGRHSYGYTFGSGTRLTVV.